This is a list of T cell receptor beta chains from one sample in a study of blood T cell repertoires in COVID-19. Sequencing used immunoSEQ multiplex PCR; TCRdb keeps in-frame clones, though not all of them. The repertoire holds about 110,000 clones, with approximately 90% as singletons. Sequenced input: peripheral blood. Every receptor here comes from a human donor in a cohort sampled during active COVID-19. CDR3s include the opening cysteine and the closing phenylalanine or tryptophan. D genes are given only for firm matches. Expanded clones are given a class, and other clones once, few, many or no size at all.

len	v_gene	j_gene	d_gene	abundance	CDR3nt	CDR3aa
15	TRBV28	TRBJ1-1	TRBD1	.	TGTGCCAGCAGCTTACAGGGGGAGTTGAACACTGAAGCTTTCTTT	CASSLQGELNTEAFF
13	TRBV6-5	TRBJ1-1	.	.	TGTGCCAGCACTGGAGGGTCGAACACTGAAGCTTTCTTT	CASTGGSNTEAFF
14	TRBV2	TRBJ2-7	TRBD1	.	TGTGCCAGCAGGCTCAACAGGGGGGCCTACGAGCAGTACTTC	CASRLNRGAYEQYF
15	TRBV6-4	TRBJ1-4	TRBD1	few	TGTGCCAGCAGTGACTCGAGCAGGGGGCTTGAAAAACTGTTTTTT	CASSDSSRGLEKLFF
16	TRBV7-3	TRBJ2-5	TRBD2	.	TGTGCCAGCAGCTTAAAGCCTAGCGGGGACCAAGAGACCCAGTACTTC	CASSLKPSGDQETQYF
15	TRBV28	TRBJ1-5	TRBD1	.	TGTGCCAGCAGACCGGGAGGGGGCGGTAATCAGCCCCAGCATTTT	CASRPGGGGNQPQHF
16	TRBV4-3	TRBJ2-2	TRBD1	.	TGCGCCAGCAGCCAAGAGTTGGGGACAGGGTCCGGGGAGCTGTTTTTT	CASSQELGTGSGELFF
13	TRBV4-1	TRBJ2-5	TRBD1	.	TGCGCCAGCAGCGGACAGGCAGTGGAGACCCAGTACTTC	CASSGQAVETQYF
16	TRBV5-1	TRBJ2-7	.	.	TGCGCCAGCAGCAATGAACAGGGTATCCTCCTTAACGAGCAGTACTTC	CASSNEQGILLNEQYF
13	TRBV27	TRBJ1-6	TRBD1	.	TGTGCCAGTCAGGGGGCAGTTAATTCACCCCTCCACTTT	CASQGAVNSPLHF
19	TRBV11-2	TRBJ2-3	.	.	TGTGCCAGCAGCTTAGAGTCGCCCCGCCGGCGACAGGGCACAGATACGCAGTATTTT	CASSLESPRRRQGTDTQYF
12	TRBV11-2	TRBJ2-5	.	.	TGTGCCAGCAGCATAACCGGGGAGACCCAGTACTTC	CASSITGETQYF
14	TRBV5-4	TRBJ2-7	TRBD1	.	TGTGCCAGCAGCTTGAGGACAGGGATCCACGAGCAGTACTTC	CASSLRTGIHEQYF
13	TRBV5-1	TRBJ2-7	.	.	TGCGCCAGCAGCCTTACACCACCCTACGAGCAGTACTTC	CASSLTPPYEQYF
15	TRBV6-5	TRBJ2-1	.	.	TGTGCCAGCAGTTACCCAGGGGCTGGTTACAATGAGCAGTTCTTC	CASSYPGAGYNEQFF
13	TRBV7-9	TRBJ1-2	TRBD1	.	TGTGCCAGCAGCTGGGAGGGGACAGGTGGCTACACCTTC	CASSWEGTGGYTF
14	TRBV27	TRBJ1-1	.	.	TGTGCCAGCAGTTTAATGTTTGGAGGATTCGAAGCTTTCTTT	CASSLMFGGFEAFF
17	TRBV15	TRBJ1-6	TRBD1	.	TGTGCCACCAGCAGAAACAGGGGGTTGGGGAGTAATTCACCCCTCCACTTT	CATSRNRGLGSNSPLHF
15	TRBV5-4	TRBJ2-3	TRBD1	.	TGTGCCAGCAGCTCGACAGGGGGAGGAACAGATACGCAGTATTTT	CASSSTGGGTDTQYF
15	TRBV28	TRBJ1-5	TRBD1	.	TGTGCCAGCAGTTTAGCGGCCAGGGGGGTTCAGCCCCAGCATTTT	CASSLAARGVQPQHF
17	TRBV13	TRBJ1-5	.	.	TGTGCCAGCAGCTTAGCCGACAGGATCAATAGCAATCAGCCCCAGCATTTT	CASSLADRINSNQPQHF
14	TRBV6-5	TRBJ2-7	TRBD2	once	TGTGCCAGCAGAGCCGCTAGCGGCTCCTACGAGCAGTACTTC	CASRAASGSYEQYF
15	TRBV5-1	TRBJ2-3	.	.	TGCGCCAGCAACCTCGGAGGGGACCCCACAGATACGCAGTATTTT	CASNLGGDPTDTQYF
14	TRBV5-6	TRBJ1-1	TRBD1	.	TGTGCCAGCAGCAAGGGGACAGTCAACACTGAAGCTTTCTTT	CASSKGTVNTEAFF
16	TRBV15	TRBJ2-2	.	.	TGTGCCACCAGCACCGGAGCGGCGCTGAACACCGGGGAGCTGTTTTTT	CATSTGAALNTGELFF
12	TRBV5-1	TRBJ2-3	TRBD1	.	TGCGCCAGCAGCCTACAGGGGGATACGCAGTATTTT	CASSLQGDTQYF
15	TRBV5-1	TRBJ1-1	.	.	TGCGCCAGCAGAGAGGCTCCGGGGATGAACACTGAAGCTTTCTTT	CASREAPGMNTEAFF
17	TRBV13	TRBJ1-2	TRBD1	.	TGTGCCAGCAGCCGCCTAGGACAGGGCCGCCTAGACTATGGCTACACCTTC	CASSRLGQGRLDYGYTF
16	TRBV10-3	TRBJ2-3	.	.	TGTGCCATCAGTGAGGGACAGCTAGGGTTCACAGATACGCAGTATTTT	CAISEGQLGFTDTQYF
16	TRBV5-3	TRBJ2-1	TRBD2	.	TGTGCCAGAAGCCGGATTACTAGCGGGAGTTACAATGAGCAGTTCTTC	CARSRITSGSYNEQFF
13	TRBV2	TRBJ2-3	.	.	TGTGCCAGCAGTGGTCAGGGGACAGATACGCAGTATTTT	CASSGQGTDTQYF
13	TRBV6-2/TRBV6-3	TRBJ2-7	.	.	TGTGCCAGCAGTTTCAGGTCCGCAGGCGAGCAGTACTTC	CASSFRSAGEQYF
11	TRBV6-5	TRBJ1-2	.	.	TGTGCCAGCAGTTTCGGCTATGGCTACACCTTC	CASSFGYGYTF
15	TRBV10-1	TRBJ2-1	TRBD1	.	TGCGCCACCTCAGCCGGGACAGAGAATTACAATGAGCAGTTCTTC	CATSAGTENYNEQFF
12	TRBV5-6	TRBJ1-2	.	once	TGTGCCAGCAGCATATTCAGGGATGGCTACACCTTC	CASSIFRDGYTF
13	TRBV7-8	TRBJ1-2	.	.	TGTGCCAGCAGCTTATTCGGCGGAGGCAGCTACACCTTC	CASSLFGGGSYTF
13	TRBV5-4	TRBJ1-3	.	.	TGTGCCAGCAGCTTGGCCGGTCGAAACACCATATATTTT	CASSLAGRNTIYF
16	TRBV10-3	TRBJ2-7	TRBD2	.	TGTGCCATCAGCCCCCTAGCGGGAGGGCCGGGACTCGAGCAGTACTTC	CAISPLAGGPGLEQYF
16	TRBV3-1/TRBV3-2	TRBJ2-7	.	.	TGTGCCAGCAGCCAAGGATCCAGGGGCTATATCTACGAGCAGTACTTC	CASSQGSRGYIYEQYF
16	TRBV5-1	TRBJ2-3	.	once	TGCGCCAGCAGCTTGAGCGGGCTAAGCTACACAGATACGCAGTATTTT	CASSLSGLSYTDTQYF
15	TRBV9	TRBJ2-2	.	.	TGTGCCAGCAGCCCGCGACTGCTAAACACCGGGGAGCTGTTTTTT	CASSPRLLNTGELFF
13	TRBV6-5	TRBJ1-2	.	once	TGTGCCAGCAGTTGGACAGAGAACTATGGCTACACCTTC	CASSWTENYGYTF
11	TRBV20-1	TRBJ2-3	TRBD1	once	TGCAGTGCTGGGGACAGTTCGACGCAGTATTTT	CSAGDSSTQYF
16	TRBV5-6	TRBJ2-7	TRBD1	.	TGTGCCAGCAGCTTGGAGGGACAGCTAAGCTCCTACGAGCAGTACTTC	CASSLEGQLSSYEQYF
14	TRBV7-9	TRBJ1-1	TRBD1	.	TGTGCCAGCAGCTTAGCAGGGGGCAGGACTGAAGCTTTCTTT	CASSLAGGRTEAFF
15	TRBV28	TRBJ2-7	TRBD1	.	TGTGCCAGCAGTCTTCAGACAGGGGGGTCCTACGAGCAGTACTTC	CASSLQTGGSYEQYF
14	TRBV18	TRBJ1-5	.	.	TGTGCCAGCTCACCAGGCAGGGAGGGTCAGCCCCAGCATTTT	CASSPGREGQPQHF
13	TRBV5-6	TRBJ2-7	.	.	TGTGCCAGCAGCTACCTGGGGCCGGCCGAGCAGTACTTC	CASSYLGPAEQYF
16	TRBV5-1	TRBJ1-6	.	once	TGCGCCAGCAGCCCCGAACAGGGCAATCCGAATTCACCCCTCCACTTT	CASSPEQGNPNSPLHF
13	TRBV5-1	TRBJ2-7	TRBD2	.	TGCGCCAGCAGTTATAGCGGGGGTAGCGAGCAGTACTTC	CASSYSGGSEQYF
15	TRBV24-1	TRBJ2-7	TRBD1	.	TGTGCCACCAGTGAAGGACAGGTCAACTCCTACGAGCAGTACTTC	CATSEGQVNSYEQYF
17	TRBV7-8	TRBJ2-3	TRBD2	.	TGTGCCAGCAGCTTAGATCCCGGGCTAGCGGGGTCCGGGGCGCAGTATTTT	CASSLDPGLAGSGAQYF
17	TRBV11-2	TRBJ1-1	.	.	TGTGCCAGCAGCTTTAATACAGGATCCCTAATGAACACTGAAGCTTTCTTT	CASSFNTGSLMNTEAFF
22	TRBV4-2	TRBJ1-3	TRBD1	.	TGTGCCAGCAGCCAAAAGGTGTACGGTACCGGGACAGGGATCACCTCTGGAAACACCATATATTTT	CASSQKVYGTGTGITSGNTIYF
14	TRBV5-1	TRBJ1-6	.	.	TGCGCCAGCAGCTTGACAGGATTTAATTCACCCCTCCACTTT	CASSLTGFNSPLHF
16	TRBV28	TRBJ2-7	TRBD1	.	TGTGCCAGCAGTTTCCCCACGCGACAGGGTACCTACGAGCAGTACTTC	CASSFPTRQGTYEQYF